These 7 T cell receptor beta chains were all obtained from the same sample, sequenced in a study of blood T cells in healthy people across ages. PCR was performed a second time for 7 to 11 cycles using a sample-barcoded 5' primer and a J-beta primer mix. Via MiXCR, TCRdb re-called the 5' RACE reads, giving one row per CDR3 protein. Seen here are 450,000 to 700,000 distinct CDR3 sequences, about 25% observed once, and the top ten hold approximately 17%. The sample comprised blood. The receptors were gathered from a woman in her sixties or seventies in good health.

The V gene is TRBV9, the J gene TRBJ1-3, with D possibly matching TRBD1 (6 bases). The CDR3 consists of 15 residues. CDR1 is SGDLS and CDR2 is YYNGEE in the germline V gene. V lost 0 bases and J lost 4, with 11 bases in between. The CDR3 nucleotides are TGTGCCAGCAGCGTAGATTGGGGGCCGGGAAACACCATATATTTT. This encodes CASSVDWGPGNTIYF.

The chain employs TRBV5-1 and TRBJ2-5, with TRBD1 matching over 9 bases. Germline trimming cut 1 base from V and 0 bases from J; bases unmatched to any gene: 7. The CDR3 has 17 residues. The germline V gene encodes CDR1 SGHRS and CDR2 YFSETQ. In DNA form, the CDR3 reads TGCGCCAGCAGCTTGAGGAGGGGGACAGGGAACCAAGAGACCCAGTACTTC. This sequence encodes CASSLRRGTGNQETQYF.

This clonotype was detected only once. The V and J genes are TRBV21-1 and TRBJ1-1; TRBD1 reflects the table's D call only, with no check against the DNA. TRBV21-1 has pseudogene status. The CDR3 consists of 13 residues. CDR3 loop: CALTRGSDTEAFF. The CDR3 coding sequence is TGTGCCCTCACCCGGGGTTCGGACACTGAAGCTTTCTTT.

This clonotype turned up a few times. This chain joins TRBV20-1 and TRBJ2-1, with a weak D call TRBD2 (5 bases). V lost 6 bases, J lost 3 bases, and 21 bases lay in between. CDR3 length equals 16 residues. Germline V CDR1 and CDR2: DFQATT, SNEGSKA (reference sequence). The CDR3 DNA reads as TGCAGTGCCGAGAGTGGGAAAGGAGGAGACTACAATGAGCAGTTCTTC. It codes for CSAESGKGGDYNEQFF.

The chain recombines TRBV5-1 with TRBJ2-5; possible D gene TRBD1, 5 bases. The CDR3 has 15 amino acids. V gave up 0 bases and J gave up 4 bases, with 13 bases separating them. Germline CDR1 and CDR2: SGHRS and YFSETQ. Here the CDR3 DNA reads TGCGCCAGCAGCTTGGGGACAAATCCTGCAGAGACCCAGTACTTC. Translation: CASSLGTNPAETQYF.

This clonotype came up once. This chain connects TRBV10-3 to TRBJ2-5; 9 nucleotides match TRBD2. The DNA matches TRBJ2-1 better at its end, which makes the J call doubtful. The CDR3 loop spans 16 amino acids. Germline V gives CDR1 ENHRY, CDR2 SYGVKD. The CDR3 nucleotides read TGTGCCATCAGTGGGGCGACTAGCGGCCCTTACAATGAGCAGTTCTTC. Translation: CAISGATSGPYNEQFF.

This clonotype was seen a few times. The rearrangement links TRBV15 to TRBJ1-3, with D unresolved. Trimming left V 6 bases short and J 0 bases short, with 9 bases between. The CDR3 contains 14 residues. Germline V lookup: CDR1 LNHNV, CDR2 YYDKDF (reference sequence). CDR3 loop: CATRTGSSGNTIYF. The DNA of the CDR3 is TGTGCCACCAGGACGGGAAGCTCTGGAAACACCATATATTTT.